The clone carrying this TCR beta chain has more than one count but fewer than ten. Its antigen is unidentified. These data come from a study of CD8 T cells in ankylosing spondylitis. Study-wide findings and caveats: Reported data indicate significant enrichment of disease-linked clones within matched ankylosing spondylitis synovial fluid. One TCR beta motif, made up of 7 or 8 highly homologous variants, appeared characteristic of ankylosing spondylitis blood.

Germline CDR1 reads DFQATT; CDR2 reads SNEGSKA (reference sequence). The V end was cut by 0 bases, the J end by 5 bases, with 13 bases between. CDR3 length: 15 amino acids. Each TCR beta library was made by quantitative 5'-RACE that incorporated molecular barcodes. In TCRdb, the 5' RACE reads were re-called with MiXCR into one record per CDR3 protein. The top ten clones hold roughly 9.6% of a sample with more than 150,000 distinct CDR3 sequences, over 10% of them seen once. Sequences were obtained from blood, either unsorted or a sorted T cell fraction (not recorded which). This receptor was identified in a female donor with ankylosing spondylitis or in good health (not recorded which). The chain links TRBV20-1 to TRBJ1-4; no clear D. DNA of the CDR3: TGCAGTGCTAGAGAACAGCAGGCGGTAAATGAAAAACTGTTTTTT. Amino acid sequence: CSAREQQAVNEKLFF.